This T cell receptor (beta chain) was found in a study of shared clonotypes between healthy human individuals. For every subset, genomic DNA was evenly distributed across several immunoSEQ plates. Clones were read by immunoSEQ multiplex PCR, and TCRdb kept only the in-frame ones, dropping some. This sample has some 2,100,000 clones, with 90% to 96% found just once. Sequencing used naive CD4+ T cells sorted from blood. Subset in this sample: CD45RA+ positively selected. The receptor's source is a young man in good health.

The CDR3 DNA sequence: TGTGCCAGCAGACGACCGGGGGAGTCTAGGACCGGGGAGCTGTTTTTT. It codes for CASRRPGESRTGELFF. This chain connects TRBV27 to TRBJ2-2; D possibly corresponds to TRBD2 (6 bases). The germline V and J ends were trimmed by 6 bases and 5 bases, with 19 bases remaining between them. Germline values: CDR1 MNHEY, CDR2 SMNVEV (reference sequence). There are 16 residues in the CDR3.